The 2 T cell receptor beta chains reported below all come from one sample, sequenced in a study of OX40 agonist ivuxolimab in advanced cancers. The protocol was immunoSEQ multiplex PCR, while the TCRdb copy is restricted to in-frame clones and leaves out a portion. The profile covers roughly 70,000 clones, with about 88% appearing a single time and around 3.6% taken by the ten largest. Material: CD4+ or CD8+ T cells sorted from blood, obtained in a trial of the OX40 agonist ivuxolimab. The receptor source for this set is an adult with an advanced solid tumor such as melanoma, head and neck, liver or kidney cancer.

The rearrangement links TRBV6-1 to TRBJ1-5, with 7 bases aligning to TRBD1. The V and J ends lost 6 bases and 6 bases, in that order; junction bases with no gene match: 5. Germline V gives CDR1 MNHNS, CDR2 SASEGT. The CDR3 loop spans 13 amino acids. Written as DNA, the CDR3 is TGTGCCAGCAGCACAGGGGCCGGTCAGCCCCAGCATTTT. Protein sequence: CASSTGAGQPQHF.

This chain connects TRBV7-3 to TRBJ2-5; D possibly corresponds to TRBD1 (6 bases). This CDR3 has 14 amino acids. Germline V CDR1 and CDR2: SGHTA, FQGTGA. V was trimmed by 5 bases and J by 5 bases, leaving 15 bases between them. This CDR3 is CASSLRTESETQYF. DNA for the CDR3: TGTGCCAGCAGCCTGAGGACAGAAAGCGAGACCCAGTACTTC.